The 28 T cell receptor beta chains below all came from one sample that was sequenced in a study of molecular identifiers for immune sequencing clone quantification. TCRdb passed the PCR reads through MiXCR, listing each CDR3 protein once. This table has more than 450,000 distinct CDR3 sequences, about 25% appearing once. The sample was naive CD8+ T cells from blood, with Jurkat cell RNA spiked in. The sample's subset: FACS-sorted CD8+CD4-CCR7+CD45RA+ naive T cells. These receptors were taken from a human donor in good health. Some libraries in this study had Jurkat cell RNA spiked in.

This clonotype was seen a few times. The rearrangement links TRBV9 to TRBJ2-7; possibly TRBD2 for D (6 bases). Germline values: CDR1 SGDLS, CDR2 YYNGEE. The CDR3 runs to 15 residues. V lost 0 bases to trimming and J lost 7 bases, with 17 bases between them. In DNA, the CDR3 is TGTGCCAGCAGCGTAGGCGGTGGCTCGGCGGGGGAGCAGTACTTC. Amino acid sequence: CASSVGGGSAGEQYF.

This clonotype was seen ten or more times. This rearrangement joins TRBV28 to TRBJ2-7; D tentatively fits TRBD1 or TRBD2 (5 bases each). The CDR3 spans 15 residues. The V end was cut by 7 bases, the J end by 2 bases, with 18 bases between. CDR1 is MDHEN, CDR2 SYDVKM, per germline. CDR3 loop: CASTYGAPGAYEQYF. The DNA for the CDR3 is TGTGCCAGCACCTACGGGGCCCCCGGAGCCTACGAGCAGTACTTC.

The rearrangement joins TRBV20-1 to TRBJ1-3; 9 nucleotides line up with TRBD1. V was pared by 6 bases and J by 5 bases, with 20 bases of the junction left unmatched. Germline V lookup: CDR1 DFQATT, CDR2 SNEGSKA (reference sequence). The CDR3 is 18 amino acids. The CDR3 loop reads CSARPGQGFPYNRNTIYF. The CDR3 DNA sequence: TGCAGTGCGAGACCGGGACAGGGTTTCCCGTACAACAGAAACACCATATATTTT.

Points on this clonotype: The final CDR3 position lacks the conserved phenylalanine or tryptophan, pointing to a likely read error. This chain joins TRBV28 and TRBJ2-5; a possible D gene is TRBD1 (5 bases). V dropped 3 bases and J dropped 1 base, with 9 bases sitting between them. The CDR3 sequence is 14 residues long. Germline-derived CDR1 and CDR2 are MDHEN and SYDVKM. CDR3 sequence: CASSFKDTQETQYI. The DNA of the CDR3 is TGTGCCAGCAGTTTTAAGGACACCCAAGAGACCCAGTACATC.

The rearrangement links TRBV18 to TRBJ2-3, with TRBD1 identical over 8 bases. The CDR3 is 13 residues long. The germline V gene has CDR1 KGHSH and CDR2 LQKENI. V shed 6 bases and J 3 bases; nucleotides not matched to a gene: 2. In nucleotides, the CDR3 is TGTGCCAGCTCTGGACAGGGAACAGATACGCAGTATTTT. Amino acid sequence: CASSGQGTDTQYF.

This clonotype was found a few times. J is TRBJ2-7 and V is TRBV28, with TRBD2 matching 8 bases. Germline CDR1 is MDHEN and CDR2 is SYDVKM. The CDR3 has 14 amino acids. The V and J ends lost 7 bases and 4 bases, in that order; junction bases with no gene match: 9. For the CDR3, the DNA is TGTGCCAGCAAGAGGGGACTAGTTCAGTACGAGCAGTACTTC. It specifies CASKRGLVQYEQYF. Looking up the rest from reference TRBV28 and TRBJ2-7 gives the full variable domain: DVKVTQSSRYLVKRTGEKVFLECVQDMDHENMFWYRQDPGLGLRLIYFSYDVKMKEKGDIPEGYSVSREKKERFSLILESASTNQTSMYLCASKRGLVQYEQYFGPGTRLTVT.

The J gene is TRBJ1-2, the V gene TRBV20-1; tentative D call: TRBD1 (5 bases). V was shortened by 6 bases and J by 4 bases, with 18 bases between the two germline ends. Germline V gives CDR1 DFQATT, CDR2 SNEGSKA (reference sequence). This CDR3 spans 14 amino acids. CDR3 in DNA: TGCAGTGCCACTAACCGGATGGGGCTCTATGGCTACACCTTC. Translation gives CSATNRMGLYGYTF.

On this clonotype: A single base separates this from a much larger clone, so it may be a read error. J is TRBJ2-3 and V is TRBV29-1, with D unresolved. CDR1 and CDR2 from the germline V gene are SQVTM and ANQGSEA. The V end was cut by 2 bases, the J end by 0 bases, with 9 bases between. CDR3 length: 14 amino acids. CDR3 DNA: TGCAGCGTTGAAAATGGCGCTAGCACAGATACGCAGTATTTT. It translates to CSVENGASTDTQYF.

Worth noting for this clonotype: This sequence may be a read error, since a much larger clone differs from it by one base. Since no conserved phenylalanine or tryptophan closes the CDR3, a read error is the likely cause. The chain recombines TRBV5-1 with TRBJ2-3; no clear D. The CDR3 length is 16 residues. V lost 2 bases and J 2 bases, leaving 15 bases between the germline ends. Germline V gene lookup returns CDR1 SGHRS and CDR2 YFSETQ. CDR3 sequence: CASSFLSPKLTDTQYS. The CDR3 bases are TGCGCCAGCAGCTTCCTTAGCCCAAAGCTCACAGATACGCAGTATTCT.

This clonotype was seen more than once but under ten times. In DNA, the CDR3 is TGCGCCAGCAGCTTGGAAGGGGACGGATACTACGAGCAGTACTTC. Its translation: CASSLEGDGYYEQYF. The chain combines TRBV5-1 with TRBJ2-7; D might be TRBD1 or TRBD2, each matching 5 bases. CDR3 length equals 15 residues. CDR1 is SGHRS and CDR2 is YFSETQ in the germline V gene. V was trimmed by 0 bases and J by 3 bases, leaving 13 bases between them.

This clonotype came up many times. This rearrangement joins TRBV20-1 to TRBJ2-7, with unresolved D. Deletions cut 1 base from V and 0 bases from J, with 7 bases between. CDR1 DFQATT and CDR2 SNEGSKA come from the germline V gene (reference sequence). This CDR3 spans 13 amino acids. The CDR3 loop reads CSARVRSSYEQYF. CDR3 DNA: TGCAGTGCTAGAGTGCGGAGCTCCTACGAGCAGTACTTC.

Many counts were recorded for this clonotype. This chain joins TRBV27 and TRBJ2-4, with 7 bases lining up with TRBD2. Germline V CDR1 and CDR2: MNHEY, SMNVEV (reference sequence). With V trimmed by 3 bases and J by 2 bases, 7 bases remained unmatched. The CDR3 covers 16 residues. CDR3 loop: CASSLGQGGSKNIQYF. In DNA form, the CDR3 reads TGTGCCAGCAGTTTGGGGCAGGGAGGGTCCAAAAACATTCAGTACTTC.

This clonotype was found many times. The V call is TRBV7-9, the J call TRBJ2-7, with D uncertain. The CDR3 consists of 12 residues. Germline V gene data show CDR1 as SEHNR and CDR2 as FQNEAQ (reference sequence). Trimming pared 1 base from V and 13 bases from J, leaving 14 bases between. In nucleotides, the CDR3 is TGTGCCAGCAGCTTAGGCCCCCTAAATCTTTACTTC. Its protein product is CASSLGPLNLYF. The full variable domain, completed using reference TRBV7-9 and TRBJ2-7, is DTGVSQNPRHKITKRGQNVTFRCDPISEHNRLYWYRQTLGQGPEFLTYFQNEAQLEKSRLLSDRFSAERPKGSFSTLEIQRTEQGDSAMYLCASSLGPLNLYFGPGTRLTVT.

Worth noting for this clonotype: A much larger clone lies one base from this, so it may be a read error. The CDR3 bases are TGCGTCAGCAGCCAAGGGATAACAGATACGCAGTATTTT. This codes for CVSSQGITDTQYF. This chain joins TRBV4-3 and TRBJ2-3; D unresolved. Germline-derived CDR1 and CDR2 are LGHNA and YSLEER. The CDR3 extends over 13 amino acids.

This clonotype was recorded at least ten times. The chain has TRBV29-1 and TRBJ2-7, with TRBD2 matching over 11 bases. The V gene end was trimmed by 3 bases and the J gene end by 3 bases; junction bases not matched to a gene: 4. This CDR3 is built from 14 residues. The germline V gene has CDR1 SQVTM and CDR2 ANQGSEA. This CDR3 is CSVETGTSGYEQYF. The CDR3 region has the DNA TGCAGCGTTGAGACCGGGACTAGCGGCTACGAGCAGTACTTC.

This clonotype has only a few counts. The rearrangement joins TRBV5-1 to TRBJ2-7, with D tentatively TRBD2 (6 bases). Germline CDR1 and CDR2: SGHRS and YFSETQ. V lost 0 bases, J lost 2 bases, and 12 bases lay in between. The CDR3 contains 15 residues. DNA of the CDR3: TGCGCCAGCAGCTTGGCGGGGGTTCGGCCCTACGAGCAGTACTTC. It encodes CASSLAGVRPYEQYF.

Comments on this clonotype: A much larger clone lies a single base off, so this may be a read error. The gene calls are TRBV7-3 and TRBJ2-3; 9 bases map to TRBD2. The CDR3 sequence is 15 residues long. CDR1 is SGHTA and CDR2 is FQGTGA in the germline V gene. CDR3 sequence: CASSLGLAITDMQYF. In DNA, the CDR3 is TGTGCCAGCAGCCTAGGACTAGCGATCACAGATATGCAGTATTTT.

This clonotype was counted at least ten times. V usage is TRBV24-1 and J usage is TRBJ1-2; 12 nucleotides agree with TRBD1. CDR1 and CDR2 from the germline V gene are KGHDR and SFDVKD. The length of the CDR3 is 13 residues. V was pared by 7 bases and J by 8 bases, with 4 bases of the junction left unmatched. CDR3 residues: CATRGQGASGYTF. The CDR3 bases are TGTGCCACCAGGGGACAGGGGGCGAGCGGCTACACCTTC.

Note on this clonotype: One base away lies a much larger clone, so this may be a sequencing read error. The chain is built from TRBV13 and TRBJ1-1, with a possible D match to TRBD1 (5 bases). This CDR3 is built from 14 residues. Germline V gene lookup returns CDR1 PRHDT and CDR2 FYEKMQ (reference sequence). The CDR3 is CASSLGGPGTGAFF. The CDR3, as DNA: TGTGCCAGCAGCTTAGGAGGTCCGGGGACTGGAGCTTTCTTT.

This rearrangement joins TRBV3-1 to TRBJ2-2; TRBD2 might be the D (6 bases). The CDR3 runs to 18 residues. Between the trimmed V and J ends, which lost 0 bases and 0 bases, there was a span of 14 bases. Germline assignment: CDR1 LGHDT and CDR2 YNNKEL (reference sequence). CDR3 protein: CASSQEDYGGANTGELFF. CDR3 in DNA: TGTGCCAGCAGCCAAGAGGACTACGGCGGGGCGAACACCGGGGAGCTGTTTTTT.

The rearrangement uses TRBV23-1 and TRBJ2-1, with D tentatively TRBD2 (6 bases). TRBV23-1 is an open reading frame whose function is uncertain. Trimming stripped 2 bases from V and 5 bases from J, with 25 bases between. The CDR3 has 19 amino acids. The CDR3 loop reads CASSQGGNRRPGLNNEQFF. CDR3 coding DNA: TGCGCCAGCAGTCAAGGAGGGAATCGGCGGCCGGGCCTCAACAATGAGCAGTTCTTC.

In its sample, this clonotype was seen a few times. The chain joins TRBV19 to TRBJ2-1; weak D call: TRBD2 (5 bases). The CDR3 is made up of 15 amino acids. Germline V gene sequence: CDR1 LNHDA, CDR2 SQIVND (reference sequence). V shed 0 bases and J shed 0 bases, with 6 bases lying between them. The CDR3 nucleotides are TGTGCCAGTAGTATAGACGGGGACTCCTACAATGAGCAGTTCTTC. It codes for CASSIDGDSYNEQFF.

This clonotype was counted many times. The chain carries TRBV5-1 and TRBJ2-5; D possibly uses TRBD1 or TRBD2 (7 bases each). V lost 5 bases and J lost 2, with 22 bases in between. Per germline, CDR1 SGHRS and CDR2 YFSETQ. This CDR3 contains 17 residues. CDR3 protein: CASSSGRGPPIQETQYF. DNA for the CDR3: TGCGCCAGCAGTTCTGGGAGGGGGCCACCTATACAAGAGACCCAGTACTTC.

This clonotype has ten or more counts. The chain uses TRBV13 and TRBJ2-3; D gene uncertain. The length of the CDR3 is 15 residues. Germline V CDR1 and CDR2: PRHDT, FYEKMQ (reference sequence). Trimming left V 5 bases short and J 6 bases short, with 18 bases between. CDR3 amino acids: CASSRRQRVADTQYF. CDR3 bases: TGTGCCAGCAGCAGAAGGCAGCGAGTGGCGGATACGCAGTATTTT.

This clonotype was seen a few times. The rearrangement links TRBV20-1 to TRBJ2-3; TRBD1 or TRBD2 may be the D gene (5 bases each). V was cut by 1 base and J by 3 bases, with 14 bases left in between. Looked up from germline, CDR1 is DFQATT and CDR2 is SNEGSKA (reference sequence). This CDR3 spans 15 amino acids. The CDR3: CSARAGDGFTDTQYF. The CDR3 region has the DNA TGCAGTGCTAGAGCTGGGGACGGATTTACAGATACGCAGTATTTT.

This clonotype occurred many times. The V gene is TRBV12-5, the J gene TRBJ2-1; 9 nucleotides line up with TRBD2. From germline, CDR1 is LGHNT and CDR2 FRNRAP. J was trimmed by 6 bases and V by 2 bases; bases with no gene match: 5. This CDR3 comprises 15 residues. CDR3 region: CASGLISGGPNEQFF. The CDR3 DNA is TGTGCTAGTGGTTTGATCAGCGGGGGGCCCAATGAGCAGTTCTTC.

This clonotype was picked up a small number of times. The rearrangement uses TRBV5-6 and TRBJ1-3; D uncertain. CDR1 is SGHDT and CDR2 is YYEEEE in the germline V gene. Trimming pared 0 bases from V and 0 bases from J, leaving 7 bases between. This CDR3 comprises 15 residues. The CDR3 nucleotides are TGTGCCAGCAGCTTGGCCAGGAACTCTGGAAACACCATATATTTT. The encoded protein is CASSLARNSGNTIYF.

About this clonotype: A much bigger clone sits one base away, suggesting this may be a read error. The chain combines TRBV6-6 with TRBJ1-1; 7 nucleotides align to TRBD1. The germline gives CDR1 MNHNY, CDR2 SVGAGI (reference sequence). V lost 5 bases, J lost 0 bases, and 6 bases stayed unmatched. This CDR3 region has 15 residues. The CDR3 nucleotides read TGTGCCAGCAGTCCATCGACAGGGCTGAACACTGAAGCTTTCTTT. Translating gives CASSPSTGLNTEAFF.